This T cell receptor (beta chain) was found in a study of control samples from healthy donors and cancer patients. Data came from immunoSEQ multiplex PCR; TCRdb stores just in-frame clones and leaves some out. The sample yields just over 80,000 clones, approximately 94% seen once. The table lists this clone with a count of one. The receptor was isolated from a woman aged 18 to 35 in good health. Material: blood.

The CDR3 here is CASSPGTHNEQFF. The CDR3 DNA reads TGTGCCAGCAGCCCGGGAACCCACAATGAGCAGTTCTTC. The rearrangement uses TRBV6-5 and TRBJ2-1; tentative D call: TRBD2 (5 bases). This CDR3 has 13 amino acids. Trimming shortened V by 6 bases and J by 5 bases, and 11 bases separated the two germline ends. CDR1 is MNHEY and CDR2 is SVGAGI in the germline V gene.